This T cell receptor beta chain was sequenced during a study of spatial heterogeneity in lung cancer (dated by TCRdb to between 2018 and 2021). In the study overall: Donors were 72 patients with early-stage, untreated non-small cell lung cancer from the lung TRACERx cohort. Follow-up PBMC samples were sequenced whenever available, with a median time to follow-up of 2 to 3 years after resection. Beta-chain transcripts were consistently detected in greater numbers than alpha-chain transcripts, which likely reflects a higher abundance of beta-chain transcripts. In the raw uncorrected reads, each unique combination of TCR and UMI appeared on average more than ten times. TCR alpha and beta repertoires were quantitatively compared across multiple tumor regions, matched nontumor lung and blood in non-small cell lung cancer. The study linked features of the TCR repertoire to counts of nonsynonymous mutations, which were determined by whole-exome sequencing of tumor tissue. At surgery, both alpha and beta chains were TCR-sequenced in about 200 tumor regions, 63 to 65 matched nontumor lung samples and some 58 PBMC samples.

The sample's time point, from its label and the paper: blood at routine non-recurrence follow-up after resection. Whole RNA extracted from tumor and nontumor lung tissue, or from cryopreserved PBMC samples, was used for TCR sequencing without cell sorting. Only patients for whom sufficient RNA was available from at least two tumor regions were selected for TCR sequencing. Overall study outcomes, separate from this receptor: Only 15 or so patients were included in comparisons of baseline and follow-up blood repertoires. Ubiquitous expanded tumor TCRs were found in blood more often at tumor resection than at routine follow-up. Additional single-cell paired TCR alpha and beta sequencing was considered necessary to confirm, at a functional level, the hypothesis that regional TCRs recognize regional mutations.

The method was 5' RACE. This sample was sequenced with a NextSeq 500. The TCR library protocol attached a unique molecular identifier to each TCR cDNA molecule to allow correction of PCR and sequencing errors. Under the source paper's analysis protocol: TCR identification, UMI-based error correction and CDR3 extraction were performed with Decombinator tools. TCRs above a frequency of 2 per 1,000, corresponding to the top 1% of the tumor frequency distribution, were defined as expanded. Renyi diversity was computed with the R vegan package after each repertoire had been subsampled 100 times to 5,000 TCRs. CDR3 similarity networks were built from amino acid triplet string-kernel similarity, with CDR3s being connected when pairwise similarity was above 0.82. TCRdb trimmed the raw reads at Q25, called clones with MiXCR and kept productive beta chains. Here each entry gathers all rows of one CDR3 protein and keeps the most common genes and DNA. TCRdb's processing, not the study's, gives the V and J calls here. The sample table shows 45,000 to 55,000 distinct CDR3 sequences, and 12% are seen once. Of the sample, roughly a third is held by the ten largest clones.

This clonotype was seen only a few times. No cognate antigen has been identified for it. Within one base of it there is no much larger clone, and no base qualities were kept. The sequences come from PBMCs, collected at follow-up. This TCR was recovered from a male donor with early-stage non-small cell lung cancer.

The DNA sequence is as follows: TGTGCCAGCAGCTTGGATTTGAATTCACCCCTCCACTTT. It translates to CASSLDLNSPLHF. The sequence joins TRBV5-4 to TRBJ1-6; confidence is insufficient to name the D gene. Trimming at the junction amounts to 0 bases on V and 7 bases on J, and the germline ends lie 5 bases apart. According to the germline V gene (reference sequence), CDR1 reads SGHNT and CDR2 reads YYREEE. The CDR3 has 13 amino acids, counting the end cysteine and phenylalanine. Solely the CDR3 DNA is kept, with 39 bases framed from the first base.